This T cell receptor (beta chain) was captured in a study of T cells expressing NK-cell markers. TCRdb re-called the 5' RACE reads and catalogs CDR3 proteins one per entry, DNA excluded. The repertoire shows under 500,000 distinct CDR3 sequences; the top ten hold roughly 8%. CDR3 length equals 15 residues. Germline CDR1 WSHSY, CDR2 SAAADI. This clonotype originated in a woman aged 18 to 75 in good health. The V and J genes are TRBV10-2 and TRBJ2-1; the TRBD1 assignment by TCRdb is unverifiable without DNA. Sequenced material: blood T cells: a sorted CD56 or NKG2C T cell subset, CD4+ or CD8+ T cells, or bulk PBMC T cells (not recorded which). The CDR3 region is CASRSTGTGKNEQFF.